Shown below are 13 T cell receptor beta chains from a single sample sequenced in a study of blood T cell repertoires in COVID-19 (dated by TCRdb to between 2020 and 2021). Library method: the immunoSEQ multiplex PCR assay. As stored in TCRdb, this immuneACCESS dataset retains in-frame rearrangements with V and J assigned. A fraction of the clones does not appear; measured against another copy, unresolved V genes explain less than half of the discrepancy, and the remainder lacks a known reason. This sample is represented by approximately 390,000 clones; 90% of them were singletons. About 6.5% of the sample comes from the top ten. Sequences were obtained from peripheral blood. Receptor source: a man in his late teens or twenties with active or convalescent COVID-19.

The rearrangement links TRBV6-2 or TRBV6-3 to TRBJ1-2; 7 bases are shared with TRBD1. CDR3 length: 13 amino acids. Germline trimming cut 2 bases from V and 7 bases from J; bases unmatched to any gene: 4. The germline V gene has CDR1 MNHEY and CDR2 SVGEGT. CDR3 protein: CASSYARDSGYTF. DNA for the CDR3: TGTGCCAGCAGTTACGCCCGGGACAGTGGCTACACCTTC.

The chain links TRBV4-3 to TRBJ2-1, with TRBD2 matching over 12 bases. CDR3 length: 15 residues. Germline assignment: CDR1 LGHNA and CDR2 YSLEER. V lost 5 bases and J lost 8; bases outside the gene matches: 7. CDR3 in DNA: TGCGCCAGCAGCTCTCGACTAGCGGGGGCCCATGAGCAGTTCTTC. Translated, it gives CASSSRLAGAHEQFF.

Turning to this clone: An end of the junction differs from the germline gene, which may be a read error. DNA of the CDR3: TGTGCCAGCACTTTAGGGAGCACCGGGGAGCTGTTTTTT. Translation gives CASTLGSTGELFF. This chain links TRBV28 with TRBJ2-2; perhaps TRBD2 as D (5 bases). In germline, CDR1 is MDHEN, CDR2 SYDVKM. The CDR3 runs 13 residues.

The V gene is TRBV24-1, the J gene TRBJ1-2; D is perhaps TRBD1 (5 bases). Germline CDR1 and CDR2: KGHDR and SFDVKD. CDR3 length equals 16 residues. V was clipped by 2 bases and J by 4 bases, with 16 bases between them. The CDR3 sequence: CATSDSGTPGAYGYTF. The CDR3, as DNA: TGTGCCACCAGTGATTCCGGGACTCCTGGGGCCTATGGCTACACCTTC.

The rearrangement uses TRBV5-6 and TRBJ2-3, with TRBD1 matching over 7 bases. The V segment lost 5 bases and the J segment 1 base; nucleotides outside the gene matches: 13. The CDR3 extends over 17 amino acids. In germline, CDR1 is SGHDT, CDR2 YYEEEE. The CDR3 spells CASSWEGRDSRTDTQYF. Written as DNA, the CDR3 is TGTGCCAGCAGTTGGGAAGGACGGGACAGCCGCACAGATACGCAGTATTTT.

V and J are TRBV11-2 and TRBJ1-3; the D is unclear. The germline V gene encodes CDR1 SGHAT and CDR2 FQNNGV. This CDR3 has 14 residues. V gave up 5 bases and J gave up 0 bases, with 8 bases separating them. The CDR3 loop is CASSGGRSGNTIYF. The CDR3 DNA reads TGTGCCAGCAGCGGCGGGCGCTCTGGAAACACCATATATTTT. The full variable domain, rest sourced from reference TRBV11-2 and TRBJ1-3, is EAGVAQSPRYKIIEKRQSVAFWCNPISGHATLYWYQQILGQGPKLLIQFQNNGVVDDSQLPKDRFSAERLKGVDSTLKIQPAKLEDSAVYLCASSGGRSGNTIYFGEGSWLTVV.

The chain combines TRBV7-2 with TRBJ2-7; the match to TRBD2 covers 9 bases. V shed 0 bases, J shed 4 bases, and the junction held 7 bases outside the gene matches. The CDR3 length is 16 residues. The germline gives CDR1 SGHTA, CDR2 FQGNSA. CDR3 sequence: CASSLAGLAGIYEQYF. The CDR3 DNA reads TGTGCCAGCAGCTTAGCGGGGCTAGCGGGGATATACGAGCAGTACTTC.

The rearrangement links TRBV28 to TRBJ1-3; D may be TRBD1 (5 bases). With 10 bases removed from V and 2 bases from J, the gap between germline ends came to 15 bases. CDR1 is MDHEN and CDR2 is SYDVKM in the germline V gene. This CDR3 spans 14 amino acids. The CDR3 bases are TGTGCCACGTGTCCGGGGGGTACTGGAAACACCATATATTTT. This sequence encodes CATCPGGTGNTIYF.

CDR3 sequence (DNA): TGTGCCAGCAGAACCCCAGTTACGAACACTGAAGCTTTCTTT. Amino acid sequence: CASRTPVTNTEAFF. The chain has TRBV28 and TRBJ1-1; unclear D gene. Germline V gene sequence: CDR1 MDHEN, CDR2 SYDVKM. The CDR3 is 14 amino acids. Trimming took 6 bases from V and 1 from J, leaving 12 bases between them.

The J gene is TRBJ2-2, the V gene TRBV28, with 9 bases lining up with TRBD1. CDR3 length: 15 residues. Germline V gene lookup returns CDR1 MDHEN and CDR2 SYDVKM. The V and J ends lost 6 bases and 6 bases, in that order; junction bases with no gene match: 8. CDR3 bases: TGTGCCAGCAGCGTTGGGACAGGGATACCCGGGGAGCTGTTTTTT. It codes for CASSVGTGIPGELFF.

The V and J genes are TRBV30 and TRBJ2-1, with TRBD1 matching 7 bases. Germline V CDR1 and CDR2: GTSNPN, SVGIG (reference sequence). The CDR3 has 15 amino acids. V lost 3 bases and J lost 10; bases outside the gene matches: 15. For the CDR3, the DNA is TGTGCCTGGAGCACCGCGGACAGGAAATTGAGGGAGCAGTTCTTC. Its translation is CAWSTADRKLREQFF.

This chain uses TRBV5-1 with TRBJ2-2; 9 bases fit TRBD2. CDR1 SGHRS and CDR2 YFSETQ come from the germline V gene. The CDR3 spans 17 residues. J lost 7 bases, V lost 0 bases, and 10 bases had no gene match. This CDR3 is CASSLVPRGGRIGELFF. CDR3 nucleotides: TGCGCCAGCAGCTTGGTTCCGCGGGGGGGCCGGATCGGGGAGCTGTTTTTT.

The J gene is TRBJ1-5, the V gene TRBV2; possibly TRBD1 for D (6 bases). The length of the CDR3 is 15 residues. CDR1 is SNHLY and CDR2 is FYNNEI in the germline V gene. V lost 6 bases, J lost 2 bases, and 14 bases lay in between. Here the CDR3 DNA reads TGTGCCAGCAGGCAGCGGGGGGCCGGCAATCAGCCCCAGCATTTT. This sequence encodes CASRQRGAGNQPQHF. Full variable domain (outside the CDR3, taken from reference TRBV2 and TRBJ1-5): EPEVTQTPSHQVTQMGQEVILRCVPISNHLYFYWYRQILGQKVEFLVSFYNNEISEKSEIFDDQFSVERPDGSNFTLKIRSTKLEDSAMYFCASRQRGAGNQPQHFGDGTRLSIL.